This T cell receptor beta chain was sequenced during a study of T cells expressing NK-cell markers. At the level of the study: Eight donors were sequenced, of whom seven were HCMV-seropositive, while the remaining one was HCMV-seronegative.

TCRdb re-called the 5' RACE reads and catalogs CDR3 proteins one per entry, DNA excluded. This table lists about 380,000 distinct CDR3 sequences. The source material was blood T cells: a sorted CD56 or NKG2C T cell subset, CD4+ or CD8+ T cells, or bulk PBMC T cells (not recorded which). The sequence was obtained from a man between 18 and 69 years old in good health.

The CDR3 sequence is CASRRSLYEQYF. The V and J genes are TRBV6-6 and TRBJ2-7. Germline V gene sequence: CDR1 MNHNY, CDR2 SVGAGI (reference sequence). The CDR3 runs 12 residues.